The next 20 T cell receptor beta chains were all read from a single sample in a study of regulatory T cells in long-lasting Graves disease. Through Arm-PCR of CDR3 regions and iRepertoire HTBI primers, TCR beta libraries were built. MiXCR, applied by TCRdb to the multiplex PCR reads, yields one record per CDR3 protein. This sample has about 430,000 distinct CDR3 sequences; 21% occur once, and the top ten carry roughly an eighth. The time point was: persistent/refractory GD, antithyroid drugs over 5 years with positive TRAb. The authors made the TCR library using RNA they extracted from PBMCs. Sequencing was performed on peripheral blood mononuclear cells (PBMCs), taken when the disease was refractory, from a patient treated with antithyroid drugs. The receptors were gathered from a female donor with Graves disease.

Ten or more counts support this clonotype. The V gene is TRBV2, the J gene TRBJ1-5; D not resolved. Germline V gene data show CDR1 as SNHLY and CDR2 as FYNNEI. CDR3 length: 13 amino acids. Trimming took 4 bases from V and 2 from J, leaving 6 bases between them. DNA for the CDR3: TGTGCCAGCAGTGGAGCCCGCAATCAGCCCCAGCATTTT. Its protein is CASSGARNQPQHF.

The rearrangement uses TRBV19 and TRBJ2-2, with D unclear. Trimming cost V 2 bases and J 1 base, with 8 bases left between them. This CDR3 comprises 15 residues. The germline CDR1 and CDR2 sequences are LNHDA and SQIVND (reference sequence). The CDR3: CASSIRSRNTGELFF. The CDR3, as DNA: TGTGCCAGTAGTATACGGTCCAGGAACACCGGGGAGCTGTTTTTT.

This clonotype has only a few counts. The V and J genes are TRBV15 and TRBJ2-2, with no clear D. There are 16 residues in the CDR3. Trimming pared 0 bases from V and 2 bases from J, leaving 10 bases between. In germline, CDR1 is LNHNV, CDR2 YYDKDF (reference sequence). The CDR3 coding sequence is TGTGCCACCAGCAGAGAACGGGTCAGCAACACCGGGGAGCTGTTTTTT. Translating gives CATSRERVSNTGELFF.

This clonotype was seen a few times. The chain employs TRBV30 and TRBJ1-1, with TRBD1 matching over 8 bases. Trimming took 3 bases from V and 6 from J; bases not matched to a gene: 6. CDR1 is GTSNPN, CDR2 SVGIG, per germline (reference sequence). This CDR3 contains 13 residues. CDR3: CAWRQGAEAEAFF. CDR3 DNA: TGTGCCTGGAGGCAGGGGGCGGAGGCTGAAGCTTTCTTT.

This clonotype was detected a few times. The junction does not match germline at one end; this may be a read error. The chain employs TRBV12-3 or TRBV12-4 and TRBJ1-5; 10 positions agree with TRBD1. The CDR3 is made up of 15 amino acids. The CDR3: CASSLLTGGNQPQQF. The CDR3 DNA follows: TGTGCCAGCAGTCTTCTGACAGGGGGCAATCAGCCCCAGCAATTT.

The table lists this clonotype with many counts. This chain joins TRBV7-2 and TRBJ2-7, with D unclear. The germline CDR1 and CDR2 sequences are SGHTA and FQGNSA. Trimming took 2 bases from V and 3 from J, leaving 11 bases between them. This CDR3 has 14 amino acids. The CDR3 DNA sequence: TGTGCCAGCAGCTTATCAGAAATCCGCTACGAGCAGTACTTC. Translation: CASSLSEIRYEQYF.

This rearrangement joins TRBV5-1 to TRBJ1-1; D is possibly TRBD1 (5 bases). The germline gives CDR1 SGHRS, CDR2 YFSETQ. This CDR3 is built from 13 residues. Between the trimmed V and J ends, which lost 3 bases and 6 bases, there was a span of 12 bases. The CDR3 is CASSWTSGAEAFF. The CDR3 DNA follows: TGCGCCAGCAGCTGGACGTCGGGGGCTGAAGCTTTCTTT.

This clonotype was seen repeatedly, ten times or more. The chain uses TRBV20-1 and TRBJ2-5, with 7 positions matching TRBD2. V lost 5 bases, J lost 2 bases, and 5 bases stayed unmatched. Germline values: CDR1 DFQATT, CDR2 SNEGSKA (reference sequence). The CDR3 extends over 13 amino acids. The CDR3 here is CSAFSGGQETQYF. Written as DNA, the CDR3 is TGCAGTGCTTTTTCGGGGGGACAAGAGACCCAGTACTTC.

About this clonotype itself: This sequence may be a read error, since a much larger clone differs from it by one base. The missing conserved phenylalanine or tryptophan at the end of this CDR3 makes a read error likely. This chain connects TRBV3-1 to TRBJ1-2; D gene unclear. The V gene's germline CDR1 is LGHDT and CDR2 YNNKEL (reference sequence). V lost 0 bases and J lost 7, with 18 bases in between. This CDR3 has 16 residues. CDR3 in amino acids: CASSQESRVLGSGYTL. The CDR3 DNA is TGTGCCAGCAGCCAAGAGTCCCGGGTTCTGGGGTCTGGCTACACCCTC.

V gene TRBV25-1 combines with J gene TRBJ2-5, with D tentatively TRBD1 or TRBD2 (5 bases each). Germline CDR1 and CDR2: MGHDK and SYGVNS. This CDR3 region has 14 residues. Trimming stripped 4 bases from V and 4 bases from J, with 13 bases between. CDR3 in DNA: TGTGCCAGCAGTGCCCCGGGGCAGCGAGAGACCCAGTACTTC. It translates to CASSAPGQRETQYF. The full variable domain, completed using reference TRBV25-1 and TRBJ2-5, is EADIYQTPRYLVIGTGKKITLECSQTMGHDKMYWYQQDPGMELHLIHYSYGVNSTEKGDLSSESTVSRIRTEHFPLTLESARPSHTSQYLCASSAPGQRETQYFGPGTRLLVL.

This sequence joins TRBV6-1 and TRBJ1-5, with a weak D call TRBD1 (5 bases). CDR3 length: 14 residues. V gave up 4 bases and J gave up 7 bases, with 14 bases separating them. Looked up from germline, CDR1 is MNHNS and CDR2 is SASEGT. The CDR3 sequence is CASSVAGRRQPQHF. CDR3 coding DNA: TGTGCCAGCAGTGTGGCAGGGCGACGACAGCCCCAGCATTTT.

This clonotype was recorded at least ten times. The chain couples TRBV7-9 to TRBJ2-7; 9 positions agree with TRBD2. With 8 bases clipped from V and 3 bases from J, the junction kept 8 bases outside the gene matches. CDR3 length: 14 residues. Germline V gives CDR1 SEHNR, CDR2 FQNEAQ (reference sequence). This CDR3 reads CASGTSGLLYEQYF. The CDR3 DNA sequence: TGTGCCAGCGGTACTAGCGGGTTACTCTACGAGCAGTACTTC.

Notes on this clonotype: Since a much larger clone is just one base distant, this may be a read error. This chain links TRBV27 with TRBJ2-7; 8 bases are a match to TRBD2. The length of the CDR3 is 15 residues. Germline loops: CDR1 MNHEY, CDR2 SMNVEV (reference sequence). J lost 2 bases, V lost 5 bases, and 8 bases had no gene match. The DNA for the CDR3 is TGTGCCAGCAGTCCCCGGGGGGGCAGTACCTACGAGCAGTACTTC. Protein product: CASSPRGGSTYEQYF.

The chain combines TRBV20-1 with TRBJ1-5; TRBD1 is a possible D gene (5 bases). CDR1 and CDR2 from the germline V gene are DFQATT and SNEGSKA (reference sequence). There are 13 residues in the CDR3. With 6 bases removed from V and 6 bases from J, the gap between germline ends came to 15 bases. In nucleotides, the CDR3 is TGCAGTGCGGGACGACCGGGGGTTCAGCCCCAGCATTTT. Translated, it gives CSAGRPGVQPQHF.

The chain recombines TRBV11-2 with TRBJ2-1; 12 bases match TRBD2. This CDR3 contains 16 residues. Germline V gives CDR1 SGHAT, CDR2 FQNNGV. With V trimmed by 4 bases and J by 4 bases, 5 bases remained unmatched. CDR3 residues: CASSSGLAGRYNEQFF. CDR3 sequence (DNA): TGTGCCAGCAGCTCAGGACTAGCGGGACGGTACAATGAGCAGTTCTTC. Combining the CDR3 with reference TRBV11-2 and TRBJ2-1 gives the whole variable domain EAGVAQSPRYKIIEKRQSVAFWCNPISGHATLYWYQQILGQGPKLLIQFQNNGVVDDSQLPKDRFSAERLKGVDSTLKIQPAKLEDSAVYLCASSSGLAGRYNEQFFGPGTRLTVL.

V gene TRBV7-3 combines with J gene TRBJ1-2, with no clear D. Trimming left V 3 bases short and J 4 bases short, with 15 bases between. Looked up from germline, CDR1 is SGHTA and CDR2 is FQGTGA. The CDR3 has 15 residues. CDR3 in amino acids: CASSFGPTVRYGYTF. Written as DNA, the CDR3 is TGTGCCAGCAGCTTTGGGCCGACGGTTCGCTATGGCTACACCTTC.

This clonotype was observed at least ten times. The chain couples TRBV11-2 to TRBJ2-7; D could derive from TRBD1 or TRBD2 (5 bases each). Germline assignment: CDR1 SGHAT and CDR2 FQNNGV. The germline V and J ends were trimmed by 5 bases and 3 bases, with 8 bases remaining between them. CDR3 size: 12 residues. Written as DNA, the CDR3 is TGTGCCAGCAGCGGGGGATTCTACGAGCAGTACTTC. Amino acids: CASSGGFYEQYF.

This chain connects TRBV11-2 to TRBJ1-1; maybe TRBD1 (5 bases). V dropped 2 bases and J dropped 3 bases, with 13 bases sitting between them. Germline V gene data show CDR1 as SGHAT and CDR2 as FQNNGV. CDR3 length: 15 residues. The CDR3 sequence: CASSLSIRVDTEAFF. The CDR3 DNA follows: TGTGCCAGCAGCTTATCGATCAGGGTTGACACTGAAGCTTTCTTT.

There are a few counts of this clonotype. A much larger clone lies one base from this, so it may be a read error. V is TRBV28 and J is TRBJ1-5, with 10 bases lining up with TRBD1. V was pared by 6 bases and J by 3 bases, with 8 bases of the junction left unmatched. The CDR3 loop spans 16 amino acids. The germline CDR1 and CDR2 sequences are MDHEN and SYDVKM. The CDR3 here is CASSGSGQGNNQPQHF. The CDR3 DNA sequence: TGTGCCAGCAGCGGGTCGGGACAGGGGAACAATCAGCCCCAGCATTTT.

This clonotype was detected only a few times. V usage is TRBV20-1 and J usage is TRBJ2-2; 8 bases map to TRBD2. In germline, CDR1 is DFQATT, CDR2 SNEGSKA (reference sequence). V shed 5 bases and J 2 bases; nucleotides not matched to a gene: 4. The CDR3 has 14 residues. The DNA for the CDR3 is TGCAGTGCTTCGGGAGGGACAAACACCGGGGAGCTGTTTTTT. Translation: CSASGGTNTGELFF.